One and the same sample provided the 31 T cell receptor beta chains below, sequenced in a study of blood T cell repertoires in COVID-19. The repertoire was sequenced with immunoSEQ multiplex PCR; TCRdb's copy has only in-frame clones and lacks some. The sample includes about 160,000 clones, roughly 90% seen only once; the top ten take over 7%. The source material was PBMCs or T cells enriched from blood (not recorded which). The receptor source for this set is a woman aged 45 to 65 who had recovered from COVID-19.

The CDR3 loop reads CASSIEGRGYNEQFF. The CDR3 DNA reads as TGTGCCAGTAGTATAGAGGGTAGGGGGTACAATGAGCAGTTCTTC. The rearrangement uses TRBV19 and TRBJ2-1, with a tentative D call TRBD1 (6 bases). The germline gives CDR1 LNHDA, CDR2 SQIVND (reference sequence). The V end lost 0 bases, the J end lost 4 bases, and 10 bases lay between the germline ends. CDR3 size: 15 residues.

The chain links TRBV9 to TRBJ1-1; a possible D gene is TRBD1 (6 bases). Germline V gene lookup returns CDR1 SGDLS and CDR2 YYNGEE. The CDR3 contains 17 residues. V lost 0 bases and J 4 bases, leaving 19 bases between the germline ends. The CDR3 DNA reads as TGTGCCAGCAGCGTAGTGTCAGGGGTAAGGTTGGGCACTGAAGCTTTCTTT. Amino acids: CASSVVSGVRLGTEAFF.

This rearrangement joins TRBV5-1 to TRBJ2-5, with TRBD2 matching over 11 bases. In germline, CDR1 is SGHRS, CDR2 YFSETQ. V was clipped by 7 bases and J by 5 bases; unmatched bases: 4. This CDR3 has 13 residues. CDR3 loop: CASDSGRAETQYF. The DNA of the CDR3 is TGCGCCAGCGATAGCGGGAGGGCTGAGACCCAGTACTTC.

The rearrangement uses TRBV3-1 (or the pseudogene TRBV3-2) and TRBJ1-3; D uncertain. The CDR3 consists of 15 residues. Germline values: CDR1 LGHDT, CDR2 YNNKEL (reference sequence). The V end lost 0 bases, the J end lost 1 base, and 7 bases lay between the germline ends. The CDR3 bases are TGTGCCAGCAGCCAAGATGGGCTTTCTGGAAACACCATATATTTT. Residues: CASSQDGLSGNTIYF.

The chain has TRBV27 and TRBJ2-3; D is perhaps TRBD2 (6 bases). This CDR3 has 14 residues. Germline CDR1 is MNHEY and CDR2 is SMNVEV (reference sequence). The ends were cut back, 8 bases at V and 3 bases at J, with 15 bases in the middle. The CDR3 loop reads CASQHAGFTDTQYF. CDR3 DNA sequence: TGTGCCAGCCAGCACGCGGGGTTTACAGATACGCAGTATTTT.

This chain connects TRBV20-1 to TRBJ2-2; D might be TRBD1 (6 bases). The CDR3 extends over 14 amino acids. Trimming pared 3 bases from V and 2 bases from J, leaving 10 bases between. CDR1 DFQATT and CDR2 SNEGSKA come from the germline V gene (reference sequence). The CDR3 DNA reads TGCAGTGCTAGTTGGGGGACAAACACCGGGGAGCTGTTTTTT. Translated, it gives CSASWGTNTGELFF.

The J gene is TRBJ2-1, the V gene TRBV3-1 (or the pseudogene TRBV3-2), with TRBD2 identical over 10 bases. The CDR3 covers 18 residues. The V segment lost 4 bases and the J segment 8 bases; nucleotides outside the gene matches: 17. Germline assignment: CDR1 LGHDT and CDR2 YNNKEL (reference sequence). The CDR3 reads CASSLTLGTSGIKHEQFF. The CDR3 coding sequence is TGTGCCAGCAGCCTTACCCTAGGTACTAGCGGGATAAAACATGAGCAGTTCTTC.

The chain recombines TRBV7-6 with TRBJ1-1; D is undetermined. This CDR3 spans 16 amino acids. V lost 5 bases to trimming and J lost 0 bases, with 16 bases between them. Germline V CDR1 and CDR2: SGHVS, FNYEAQ. CDR3 loop: CASSLAKPGLNTEAFF. CDR3 nucleotides: TGTGCCAGCAGCCTCGCCAAACCGGGATTGAACACTGAAGCTTTCTTT.

The genes are TRBV27 and TRBJ1-1; TRBD1 matches 9 bases. CDR1 and CDR2 from the germline V gene are MNHEY and SMNVEV (reference sequence). V gave up 5 bases and J gave up 3 bases; unmatched junction bases: 13. CDR3 length equals 17 residues. This chain's CDR3 is CASSPIKTGGRYTEAFF. The CDR3 nucleotides are TGTGCCAGCAGTCCAATAAAAACAGGGGGCAGGTACACTGAAGCTTTCTTT.

This chain connects TRBV28 to TRBJ1-3; TRBD1 matches 7 bases. The CDR3 is made up of 15 amino acids. Germline CDR1 reads MDHEN; CDR2 reads SYDVKM. With 4 bases clipped from V and 0 bases from J, the junction kept 3 bases outside the gene matches. CDR3 coding DNA: TGTGCCAGCAGTTGGGGACAGATCTCTGGAAACACCATATATTTT. Translated: CASSWGQISGNTIYF.

This chain uses TRBV7-9 with TRBJ2-5, with a weak D call TRBD2 (7 bases). Germline V CDR1 and CDR2: SEHNR, FQNEAQ (reference sequence). V was cut by 7 bases and J by 4 bases, with 16 bases left in between. This CDR3 region has 14 residues. CDR3 residues: CASNAKGGGETQYF. For the CDR3, the DNA is TGTGCCAGCAACGCAAAAGGGGGGGGAGAGACCCAGTACTTC.

The chain carries TRBV12-5 and TRBJ2-3; D unclear. CDR3 length: 12 residues. Trimming shortened V by 2 bases and J by 10 bases, and 10 bases separated the two germline ends. CDR1 LGHNT and CDR2 FRNRAP come from the germline V gene. The CDR3 region is CASGLPDGAQYF. The CDR3 nucleotides read TGTGCTAGTGGTTTGCCTGACGGAGCGCAGTATTTT.

The J gene is TRBJ2-5, the V gene TRBV6-5; possibly TRBD1 for D (6 bases). The CDR3 loop spans 14 amino acids. V was cut by 2 bases and J by 4 bases, with 11 bases left in between. Germline V gives CDR1 MNHEY, CDR2 SVGAGI. CDR3 sequence: CASSYGGRGETQYF. CDR3 coding DNA: TGTGCCAGCAGTTACGGGGGCAGAGGAGAGACCCAGTACTTC.

The chain carries TRBV6-2 or TRBV6-3 and TRBJ1-1; D ambiguous. The germline V and J ends were trimmed by 4 bases and 0 bases, with 6 bases remaining between them. This CDR3 is built from 13 residues. From germline, CDR1 is MNHEY and CDR2 SVGEGT. The chain's CDR3 is CASSSYLNTEAFF. The CDR3 region has the DNA TGTGCCAGCAGTTCCTATCTGAACACTGAAGCTTTCTTT.

This chain joins TRBV19 and TRBJ2-1, with 7 bases matching TRBD1. Per germline, CDR1 LNHDA and CDR2 SQIVND (reference sequence). Trimming took 3 bases from V and 6 from J; bases not matched to a gene: 11. This CDR3 has 16 amino acids. The CDR3 region is CASSIGRQGRGNEQFF. The CDR3 DNA follows: TGTGCCAGTAGTATCGGACGACAGGGAAGGGGCAATGAGCAGTTCTTC.

The rearrangement joins TRBV30 to TRBJ2-7; D perhaps matches TRBD1 (6 bases). Germline V lookup: CDR1 GTSNPN, CDR2 SVGIG (reference sequence). V was cut by 1 base and J by 0 bases, with 10 bases left in between. This CDR3 comprises 14 residues. The CDR3 sequence: CAWSGQGSSYEQYF. As DNA, the CDR3 is TGTGCCTGGAGTGGGCAGGGGAGCTCCTACGAGCAGTACTTC.

The V gene is TRBV7-6, the J gene TRBJ2-1; 9 nucleotides agree with TRBD2. J lost 9 bases, V lost 3 bases, and 12 bases had no gene match. CDR1 is SGHVS, CDR2 FNYEAQ, per germline. CDR3 length equals 16 residues. CDR3 DNA: TGTGCCAGCAGCTTGAGACAGGGACTAGCTCTTGCTGAGCAGTTCTTC. It is translated as CASSLRQGLALAEQFF.

The chain recombines TRBV28 with TRBJ2-1, with 7 nucleotides matching TRBD1. CDR1 is MDHEN and CDR2 is SYDVKM in the germline V gene. This CDR3 has 15 residues. J was trimmed by 6 bases and V by 6 bases; bases with no gene match: 11. DNA for the CDR3: TGTGCCAGCAGGTCGAACAGGGGTCGGGGCAATGAGCAGTTCTTC. This codes for CASRSNRGRGNEQFF.

The rearrangement links TRBV5-1 to TRBJ1-3; D remains ambiguous. The CDR3 spans 14 residues. Germline CDR1 is SGHRS and CDR2 is YFSETQ. The germline V and J ends were trimmed by 1 base and 0 bases, with 5 bases remaining between them. The CDR3 coding sequence is TGCGCCAGCAGCTTGATAGACTCTGGAAACACCATATATTTT. As protein: CASSLIDSGNTIYF.

CDR3 protein: CATSDATQYGGELFF. DNA of the CDR3: TGTGCCACCAGTGATGCCACTCAATACGGGGGGGAGCTGTTTTTT. The chain is built from TRBV24-1 and TRBJ2-2, with D uncertain. The CDR3 sequence is 15 residues long. Germline CDR1 is KGHDR and CDR2 is SFDVKD. V lost 3 bases and J 8 bases, leaving 15 bases between the germline ends.

V gene TRBV11-3 combines with J gene TRBJ2-7, with D perhaps matching TRBD1 (5 bases). The CDR3 extends over 12 amino acids. Trimming cost V 5 bases and J 6 bases, with 11 bases left between them. Germline V CDR1 and CDR2: SGHNT, YENEEA. The chain's CDR3 is CASSPRQFEQYF. The CDR3 DNA sequence: TGTGCCAGCAGCCCCAGACAGTTCGAGCAGTACTTC.

The chain links TRBV2 to TRBJ1-2; D may be TRBD1 (5 bases). CDR3 length: 15 residues. Trimming removed 3 bases at V and 1 base at J, with 12 bases between. Germline V CDR1 and CDR2: SNHLY, FYNNEI. CDR3 nucleotides: TGTGCCAGCAGTGACCACGACAGAATTAACTATGGCTACACCTTC. This encodes CASSDHDRINYGYTF.

This chain links TRBV5-4 with TRBJ2-3; 9 bases fit TRBD2. Trimming took 4 bases from V and 7 from J; bases not matched to a gene: 16. The CDR3 loop spans 17 amino acids. CDR1 is SGHNT, CDR2 YYREEE, per germline (reference sequence). CDR3 residues: CASSPRLSGRSQNTQYF. The DNA of the CDR3 is TGTGCCAGCAGCCCTCGGCTAAGCGGGAGGTCACAAAATACGCAGTATTTT.

This clone appeared once. The CDR3 region is CASGLSASEKLFF. In DNA form, the CDR3 reads TGTGCTAGTGGTTTGTCTGCGTCTGAAAAACTGTTTTTT. This chain connects TRBV12-5 to TRBJ1-4; D is undetermined. This CDR3 contains 13 residues. Trimming stripped 2 bases from V and 7 bases from J, with 8 bases between. Germline V lookup: CDR1 LGHNT, CDR2 FRNRAP.

Details on this clone: Mismatch with germline at one junction end may stem from a read error. The V and J genes are TRBV2 and TRBJ2-7, with 8 bases matching TRBD2. The CDR3 is made up of 14 amino acids. Germline CDR1 reads SNHLY; CDR2 reads FYNNEI. The CDR3 sequence is CASTLLTSVNEQYF. CDR3 sequence (DNA): TGTGCCAGCACCCTGCTGACTAGCGTGAACGAGCAATACTTC. The full variable domain, its missing parts supplied by reference TRBV2 and TRBJ2-7, is EPEVTQTPSHQVTQMGQEVILRCVPISNHLYFYWYRQILGQKVEFLVSFYNNEISEKSEIFDDQFSVERPDGSNFTLKIRSTKLEDSAMYFCASTLLTSVNEQYFGPGTRLTVT.

The V call is TRBV11-1, the J call TRBJ2-3; possibly TRBD1 for D (6 bases). Germline V lookup: CDR1 SGHAT, CDR2 FQDESV (reference sequence). V gave up 1 base and J gave up 2 bases, with 10 bases separating them. This CDR3 region has 15 residues. The CDR3 DNA reads as TGTGCCAGCAGCTTAGGACAGGCCAACACAGATACGCAGTATTTT. Amino acids: CASSLGQANTDTQYF.

V and J are TRBV18 and TRBJ1-1; D might be TRBD1 (6 bases). The CDR3 runs to 12 residues. Germline V gives CDR1 KGHSH, CDR2 LQKENI. V shed 10 bases and J shed 3 bases, with 12 bases lying between them. CDR3 region: CATQGSDTEAFF. Written as DNA, the CDR3 is TGTGCCACCCAGGGGTCCGACACTGAAGCTTTCTTT.

The chain employs TRBV4-1 and TRBJ2-3, with TRBD2 matching 7 bases. The V segment lost 1 base and the J segment 3 bases; nucleotides outside the gene matches: 4. This CDR3 region has 15 residues. Germline V lookup: CDR1 MGHRA, CDR2 YSYEKL. CDR3 in amino acids: CASSQAWRETDTQYF. The DNA of the CDR3 is TGCGCCAGCAGCCAAGCATGGCGGGAGACAGATACGCAGTATTTT.

The chain recombines TRBV27 with TRBJ1-6; the match to TRBD1 covers 7 bases. V shed 3 bases, J shed 0 bases, and the junction held 8 bases outside the gene matches. The CDR3 runs 18 residues. Germline V gene data show CDR1 as MNHEY and CDR2 as SMNVEV (reference sequence). This CDR3 reads CASSFQQGFNSYNSPLHF. The CDR3 nucleotides are TGTGCCAGCAGTTTTCAACAGGGGTTTAACTCCTATAATTCACCCCTCCACTTT.

The J gene is TRBJ1-6, the V gene TRBV13; D remains unclear. The CDR3 consists of 12 residues. Germline loops: CDR1 PRHDT, CDR2 FYEKMQ (reference sequence). Between the trimmed V and J ends, which lost 5 bases and 13 bases, there was a span of 12 bases. CDR3 coding DNA: TGTGCCAGCAGCCCCTACCGCGGGCCCCTCCACTTT. This translates into CASSPYRGPLHF.

This clone was seen once. V usage is TRBV11-2 and J usage is TRBJ1-1; 8 positions agree with TRBD1. The CDR3 covers 15 residues. V was clipped by 2 bases and J by 4 bases; unmatched bases: 6. Germline V gives CDR1 SGHAT, CDR2 FQNNGV. Here the CDR3 reads CASSLSRGQSTEAFF. The CDR3 nucleotides read TGTGCCAGCAGCTTAAGCAGGGGGCAGAGCACTGAAGCTTTCTTT.